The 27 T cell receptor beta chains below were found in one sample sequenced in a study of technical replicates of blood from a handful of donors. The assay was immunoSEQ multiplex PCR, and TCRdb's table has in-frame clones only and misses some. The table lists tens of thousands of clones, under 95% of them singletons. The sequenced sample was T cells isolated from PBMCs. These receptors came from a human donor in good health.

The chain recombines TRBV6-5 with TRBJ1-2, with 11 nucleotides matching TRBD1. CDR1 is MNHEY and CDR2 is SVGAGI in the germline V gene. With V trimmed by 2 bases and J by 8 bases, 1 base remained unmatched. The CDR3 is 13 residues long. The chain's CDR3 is CASSYGTGGGYTF. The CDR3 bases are TGTGCCAGCAGTTACGGGACAGGGGGAGGCTACACCTTC.

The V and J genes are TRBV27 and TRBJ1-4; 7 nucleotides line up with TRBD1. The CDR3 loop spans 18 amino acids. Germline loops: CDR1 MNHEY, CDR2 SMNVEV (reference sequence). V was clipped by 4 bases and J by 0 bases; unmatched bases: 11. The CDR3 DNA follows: TGTGCCAGCAGTTCCAGGGGGTCGGGTCGGGCAACTAATGAAAAACTGTTTTTT. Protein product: CASSSRGSGRATNEKLFF. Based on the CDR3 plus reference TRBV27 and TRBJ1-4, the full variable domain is EAQVTQNPRYLITVTGKKLTVTCSQNMNHEYMSWYRQDPGLGLRQIYYSMNVEVTDKGDVPEGYKVSRKEKRNFPLILESPSPNQTSLYFCASSSRGSGRATNEKLFFGSGTQLSVL.

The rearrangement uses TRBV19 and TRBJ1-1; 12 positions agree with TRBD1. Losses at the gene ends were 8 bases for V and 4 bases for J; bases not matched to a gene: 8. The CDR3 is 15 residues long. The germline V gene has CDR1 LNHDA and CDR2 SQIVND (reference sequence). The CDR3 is CASGGQGAGSTEAFF. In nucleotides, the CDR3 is TGTGCCAGTGGGGGACAGGGGGCTGGTAGCACTGAAGCTTTCTTT.

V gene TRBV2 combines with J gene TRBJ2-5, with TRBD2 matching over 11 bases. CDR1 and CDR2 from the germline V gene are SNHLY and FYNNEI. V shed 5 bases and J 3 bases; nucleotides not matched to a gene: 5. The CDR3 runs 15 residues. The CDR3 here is CASSPTTSGKETQYF. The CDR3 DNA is TGTGCCAGCAGTCCAACGACTAGCGGGAAAGAGACCCAGTACTTC. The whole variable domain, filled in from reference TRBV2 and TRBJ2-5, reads EPEVTQTPSHQVTQMGQEVILRCVPISNHLYFYWYRQILGQKVEFLVSFYNNEISEKSEIFDDQFSVERPDGSNFTLKIRSTKLEDSAMYFCASSPTTSGKETQYFGPGTRLLVL.

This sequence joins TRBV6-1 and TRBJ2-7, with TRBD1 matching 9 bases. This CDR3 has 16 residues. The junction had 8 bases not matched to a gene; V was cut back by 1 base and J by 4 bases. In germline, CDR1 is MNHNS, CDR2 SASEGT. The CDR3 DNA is TGTGCCAGCAGTGAAGTTTTCGGGACAGGGTCTTACGAGCAGTACTTC. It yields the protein CASSEVFGTGSYEQYF.

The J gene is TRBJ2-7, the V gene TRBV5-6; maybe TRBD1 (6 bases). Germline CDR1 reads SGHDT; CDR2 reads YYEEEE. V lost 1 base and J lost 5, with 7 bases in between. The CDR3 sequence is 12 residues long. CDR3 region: CASSLQGNEQYF. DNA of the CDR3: TGTGCCAGCAGCTTGCAGGGGAACGAGCAGTACTTC. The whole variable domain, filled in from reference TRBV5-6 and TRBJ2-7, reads DAGVTQSPTHLIKTRGQQVTLRCSPKSGHDTVSWYQQALGQGPQFIFQYYEEEERQRGNFPDRFSGHQFPNYSSELNVNALLLGDSALYLCASSLQGNEQYFGPGTRLTVT.

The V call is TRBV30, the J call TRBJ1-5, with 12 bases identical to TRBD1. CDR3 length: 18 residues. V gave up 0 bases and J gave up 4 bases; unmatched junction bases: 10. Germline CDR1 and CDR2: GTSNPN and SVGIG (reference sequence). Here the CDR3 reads CAWSVYGTGGSRNQPQHF. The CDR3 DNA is TGTGCCTGGAGTGTTTACGGGACAGGGGGCTCAAGGAATCAGCCCCAGCATTTT.

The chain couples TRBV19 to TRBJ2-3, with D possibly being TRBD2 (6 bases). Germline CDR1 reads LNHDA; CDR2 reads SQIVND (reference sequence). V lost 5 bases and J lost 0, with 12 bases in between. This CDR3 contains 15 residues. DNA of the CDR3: TGTGCCAGTAGTTTTAGCGGAGGGAGCACAGATACGCAGTATTTT. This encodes CASSFSGGSTDTQYF. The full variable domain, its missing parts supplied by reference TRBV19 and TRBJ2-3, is DGGITQSPKYLFRKEGQNVTLSCEQNLNHDAMYWYRQDPGQGLRLIYYSQIVNDFQKGDIAEGYSVSREKKESFPLTVTSAQKNPTAFYLCASSFSGGSTDTQYFGPGTRLTVL.

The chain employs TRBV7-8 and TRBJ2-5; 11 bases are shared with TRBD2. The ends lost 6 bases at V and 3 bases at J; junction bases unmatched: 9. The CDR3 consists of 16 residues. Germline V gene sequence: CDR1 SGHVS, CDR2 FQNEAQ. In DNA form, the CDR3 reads TGTGCCAGCAGACGATACATTAGCGGGAGGGAAGAGACCCAGTACTTC. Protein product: CASRRYISGREETQYF.

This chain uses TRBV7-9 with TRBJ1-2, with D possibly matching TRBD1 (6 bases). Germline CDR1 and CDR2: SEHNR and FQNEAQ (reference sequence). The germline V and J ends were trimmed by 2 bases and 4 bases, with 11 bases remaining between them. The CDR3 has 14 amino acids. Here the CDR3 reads CASSLSYRVYGYTF. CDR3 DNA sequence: TGTGCCAGCAGCTTATCTTACAGGGTCTATGGCTACACCTTC. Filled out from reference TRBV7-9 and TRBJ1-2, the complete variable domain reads DTGVSQNPRHKITKRGQNVTFRCDPISEHNRLYWYRQTLGQGPEFLTYFQNEAQLEKSRLLSDRFSAERPKGSFSTLEIQRTEQGDSAMYLCASSLSYRVYGYTFGSGTRLTVV.

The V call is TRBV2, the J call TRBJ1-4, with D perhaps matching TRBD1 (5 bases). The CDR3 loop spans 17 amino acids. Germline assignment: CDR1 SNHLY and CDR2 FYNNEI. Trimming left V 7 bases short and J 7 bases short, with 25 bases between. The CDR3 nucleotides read TGTGCCAGCACAATTCGTGATCCCTGGGAGGGACGTGAAAAACTGTTTTTT. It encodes CASTIRDPWEGREKLFF.

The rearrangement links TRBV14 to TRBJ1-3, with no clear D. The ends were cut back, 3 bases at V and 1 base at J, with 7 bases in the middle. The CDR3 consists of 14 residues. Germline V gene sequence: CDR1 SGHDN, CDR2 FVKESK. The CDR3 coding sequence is TGTGCCAGCAGCCAGGAGTATTCTGGAAACACCATATATTTT. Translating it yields CASSQEYSGNTIYF.

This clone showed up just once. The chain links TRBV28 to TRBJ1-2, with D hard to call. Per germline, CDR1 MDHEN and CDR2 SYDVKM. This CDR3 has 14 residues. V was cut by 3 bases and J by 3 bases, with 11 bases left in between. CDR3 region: CASSFHRNYYGYTF. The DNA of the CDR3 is TGTGCCAGCAGTTTCCACAGAAACTACTATGGCTACACCTTC.

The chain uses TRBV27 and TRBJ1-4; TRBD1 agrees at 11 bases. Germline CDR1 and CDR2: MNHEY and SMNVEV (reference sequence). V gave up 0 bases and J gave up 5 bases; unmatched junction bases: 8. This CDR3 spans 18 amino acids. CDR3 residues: CASSLSGQGALRNEKLFF. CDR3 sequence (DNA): TGTGCCAGCAGTTTATCCGGACAGGGGGCGCTAAGGAATGAAAAACTGTTTTTT.

DNA of the CDR3: TGTGCCAGCAGTTACCCCGGACAGGATTGGGGCTACACCTTC. Its protein product is CASSYPGQDWGYTF. This sequence joins TRBV6-5 and TRBJ1-2; TRBD1 matches at 7 bases. Germline V gene sequence: CDR1 MNHEY, CDR2 SVGAGI. This CDR3 has 14 amino acids. Germline trimming cut 2 bases from V and 8 bases from J; bases unmatched to any gene: 8.

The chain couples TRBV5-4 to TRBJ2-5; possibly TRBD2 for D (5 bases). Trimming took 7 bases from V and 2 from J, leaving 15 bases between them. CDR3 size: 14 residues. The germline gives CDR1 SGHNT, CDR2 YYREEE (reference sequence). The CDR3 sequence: CASAGGEFQETQYF. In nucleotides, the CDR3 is TGTGCCAGCGCTGGAGGAGAATTTCAAGAGACCCAGTACTTC. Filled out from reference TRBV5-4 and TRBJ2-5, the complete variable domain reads ETGVTQSPTHLIKTRGQQVTLRCSSQSGHNTVSWYQQALGQGPQFIFQYYREEENGRGNFPPRFSGLQFPNYSSELNVNALELDDSALYLCASAGGEFQETQYFGPGTRLLVL.

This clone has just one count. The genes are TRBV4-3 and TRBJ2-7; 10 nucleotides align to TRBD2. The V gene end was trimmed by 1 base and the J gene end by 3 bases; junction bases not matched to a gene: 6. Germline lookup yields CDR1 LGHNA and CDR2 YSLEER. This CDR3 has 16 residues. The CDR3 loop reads CASSQGTSGTFYEQYF. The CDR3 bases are TGCGCCAGCAGCCAAGGGACTAGCGGAACCTTCTACGAGCAGTACTTC.

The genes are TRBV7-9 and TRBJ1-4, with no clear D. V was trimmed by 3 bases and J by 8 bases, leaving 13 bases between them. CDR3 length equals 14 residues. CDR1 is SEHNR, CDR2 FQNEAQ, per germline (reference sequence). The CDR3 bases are TGTGCCAGCAGCTTTCAGAGTTCGGGAGAAAAACTGTTTTTT. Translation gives CASSFQSSGEKLFF.

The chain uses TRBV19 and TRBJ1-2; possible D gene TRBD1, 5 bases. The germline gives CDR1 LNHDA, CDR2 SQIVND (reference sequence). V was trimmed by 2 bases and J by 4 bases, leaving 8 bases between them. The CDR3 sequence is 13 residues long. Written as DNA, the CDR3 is TGTGCCAGTAGTATACCAGGGATCTATGGCTACACCTTC. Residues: CASSIPGIYGYTF.

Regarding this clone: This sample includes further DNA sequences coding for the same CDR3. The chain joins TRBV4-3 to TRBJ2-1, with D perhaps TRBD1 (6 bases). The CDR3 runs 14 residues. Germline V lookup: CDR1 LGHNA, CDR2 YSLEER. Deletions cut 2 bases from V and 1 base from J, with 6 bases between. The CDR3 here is CASSQQGSYNEQFF. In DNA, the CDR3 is TGCGCCAGCAGCCAACAGGGGTCCTACAATGAGCAGTTCTTC.

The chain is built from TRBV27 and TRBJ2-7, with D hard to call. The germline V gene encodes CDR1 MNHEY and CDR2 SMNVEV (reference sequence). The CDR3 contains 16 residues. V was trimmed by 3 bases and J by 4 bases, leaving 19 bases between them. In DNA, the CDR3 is TGTGCCAGCAGTTTGGCCCACAGTGCGTTCTCTTACGAGCAGTACTTC. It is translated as CASSLAHSAFSYEQYF.

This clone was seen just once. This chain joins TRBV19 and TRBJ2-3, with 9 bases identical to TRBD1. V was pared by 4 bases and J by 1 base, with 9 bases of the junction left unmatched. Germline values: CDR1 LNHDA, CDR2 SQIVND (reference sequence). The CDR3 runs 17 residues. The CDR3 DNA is TGTGCCAGTAGTACCTTACAGGGGGCAAGACGCACAGATACGCAGTATTTT. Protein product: CASSTLQGARRTDTQYF.

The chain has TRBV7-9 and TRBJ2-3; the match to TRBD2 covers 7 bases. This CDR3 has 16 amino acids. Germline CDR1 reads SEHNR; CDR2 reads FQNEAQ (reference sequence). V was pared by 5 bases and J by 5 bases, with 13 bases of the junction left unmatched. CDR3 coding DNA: TGTGCCAGCAGCGCTCTAGGACTAGGGGAAAAAGATACGCAGTATTTT. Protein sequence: CASSALGLGEKDTQYF.

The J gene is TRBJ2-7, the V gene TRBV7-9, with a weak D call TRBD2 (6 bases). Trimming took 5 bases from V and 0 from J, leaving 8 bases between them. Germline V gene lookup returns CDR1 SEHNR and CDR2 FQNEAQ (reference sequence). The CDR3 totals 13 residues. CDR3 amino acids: CASSPGGSYEQYF. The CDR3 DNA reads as TGTGCCAGCAGCCCCGGGGGCTCCTACGAGCAGTACTTC.

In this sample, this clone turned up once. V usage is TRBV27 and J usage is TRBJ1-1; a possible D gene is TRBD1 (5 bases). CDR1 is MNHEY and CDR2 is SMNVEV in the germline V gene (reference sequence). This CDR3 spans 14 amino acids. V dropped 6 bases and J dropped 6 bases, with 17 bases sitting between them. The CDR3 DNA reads TGTGCCAGCAGAGTGAATAAAGACAGAGCTGAAGCTTTCTTT. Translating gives CASRVNKDRAEAFF.

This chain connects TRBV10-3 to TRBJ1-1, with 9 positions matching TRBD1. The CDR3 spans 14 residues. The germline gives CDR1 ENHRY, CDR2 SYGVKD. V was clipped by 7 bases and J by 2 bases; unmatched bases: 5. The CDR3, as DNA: TGTGCCATCAAGAAGACAGGGGGAAACACTGAAGCTTTCTTT. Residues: CAIKKTGGNTEAFF.

The CDR3 DNA is TGTGCCAGCAGCCAGGAAGGGACATCAACAGGCTACGAGCAGTACTTC. It translates to CASSQEGTSTGYEQYF. The chain combines TRBV4-2 with TRBJ2-7; D is possibly TRBD1 (6 bases). CDR1 and CDR2 from the germline V gene are LGHNA and YNFKEQ. V was pared by 3 bases and J by 3 bases, with 18 bases between. This CDR3 contains 16 residues.